A single sample is the source of the 10 T cell receptor beta chains below, sequenced in a study of Graves' ophthalmopathy and Graves' hyperthyroidism (dated by TCRdb to the late 2010s). Sequencing relied on an Illumina HiSeq 2000. For repertoire sequencing, TCR beta CDR3 regions were amplified from RNA transcripts. A first-round RT-PCR used HTBI primers with the Qiagen OneStep RT-PCR kit, followed by a second-round multiplex PCR, size selection and purification. The raw public reads went through TCRdb reprocessing: fastp at Q25, MiXCR clone calling, in-frame beta chains kept. Merged by CDR3 protein, the rows form single entries marked with the most common genes and DNA. Within this sample are a few hundred thousand distinct CDR3 sequences, with around a fifth of them counted one time only. More than 35% of the sample is taken by the ten largest. Specimen: peripheral blood. The receptors derive from a woman in her 50s with Graves' ophthalmopathy. Donor details come from another sample of the same person, matched by shared clones.

This clonotype was found a few times. The J gene is TRBJ2-2, the V gene TRBV11-2, with TRBD2 identical over 9 bases. The CDR3 extends over 16 amino acids. The germline V gene has CDR1 SGHAT and CDR2 FQNNGV. V dropped 5 bases and J dropped 4; count of bases not matched to a gene: 8. In DNA, the CDR3 is TGTGCCAGCAGCCCCCGAGCGGGGGGCAGCACCGGGGAGCTGTTTTTT. Its protein product is CASSPRAGGSTGELFF.

This clonotype was counted at least ten times. This chain uses TRBV10-2 with TRBJ2-7; D uncertain. Germline V gene sequence: CDR1 WSHSY, CDR2 SAAADI. CDR3 length equals 11 residues. V dropped 2 bases and J dropped 7 bases, with 6 bases sitting between them. Here the CDR3 DNA reads TGCGCCAGCAGTGAGCGTTTTGAGCAGTACTTC. Its translation is CASSERFEQYF.

This clonotype was recorded at least ten times. CDR3 residues: CASSLSGIAYEQYF. CDR3 DNA: TGTGCCAGCAGTTTATCGGGGATCGCCTACGAGCAGTACTTC. The chain carries TRBV28 and TRBJ2-7, with D perhaps matching TRBD2 (5 bases). Trimming took off 1 base at V and 2 bases at J, with 9 bases between the two ends. Looked up from germline, CDR1 is MDHEN and CDR2 is SYDVKM. This CDR3 comprises 14 residues.

This clonotype has at least ten counts. Given a much more abundant clone one base away, this may be a read error. The chain employs TRBV28 and TRBJ1-5; D is ambiguous. The germline V and J ends were trimmed by 4 bases and 2 bases, with 15 bases remaining between them. Germline lookup yields CDR1 MDHEN and CDR2 SYDVKM. The CDR3 totals 16 residues. CDR3 region: CASSSPTRFGNQPQHF. In DNA form, the CDR3 reads TGTGCCAGCAGTTCACCTACAAGGTTTGGCAATCAGCCCCAGCATTTT. Full variable domain (outside the CDR3, taken from reference TRBV28 and TRBJ1-5): DVKVTQSSRYLVKRTGEKVFLECVQDMDHENMFWYRQDPGLGLRLIYFSYDVKMKEKGDIPEGYSVSREKKERFSLILESASTNQTSMYLCASSSPTRFGNQPQHFGDGTRLSIL.

The chain employs TRBV11-2 and TRBJ2-2; a possible D gene is TRBD1 (5 bases). The germline V gene has CDR1 SGHAT and CDR2 FQNNGV. The length of the CDR3 is 15 residues. V dropped 1 base and J dropped 6 bases, with 12 bases sitting between them. CDR3 sequence (DNA): TGTGCCAGCAGCTTAGGGGCAGGGTTGCCCGGGGAGCTGTTTTTT. This encodes CASSLGAGLPGELFF.

This clonotype was observed many times. V and J are TRBV20-1 and TRBJ1-2, with D maybe TRBD1 (5 bases). CDR1 is DFQATT and CDR2 is SNEGSKA in the germline V gene (reference sequence). The CDR3 sequence is 14 residues long. V lost 0 bases, J lost 5 bases, and 13 bases lay in between. The DNA for the CDR3 is TGCAGTGCTAGAGATCAGTCCTGGGGGTATGGCTACACCTTC. It translates to CSARDQSWGYGYTF.

This clonotype has more than one count but fewer than ten. This chain uses TRBV5-1 with TRBJ2-7; D remains unclear. Trimming cost V 5 bases and J 1 base, with 16 bases left between them. The CDR3 consists of 15 residues. CDR1 SGHRS and CDR2 YFSETQ come from the germline V gene. The CDR3 spells CASRPGSALSYEQYF. The CDR3 DNA reads as TGCGCCAGCAGGCCTGGTTCAGCCTTATCCTACGAGCAGTACTTC.

This clonotype was observed many times. V usage is TRBV12-3 or TRBV12-4 and J usage is TRBJ1-1; D is ambiguous. Trimming took 5 bases from V and 11 from J, leaving 18 bases between them. The CDR3 loop spans 13 amino acids. CDR3 coding DNA: TGTGCCAGCAGTCCAAACGAGCGGATGTGGGCTTTCTTT. Residues: CASSPNERMWAFF.

This clonotype was detected only once. The V call is TRBV27, the J call TRBJ1-2, with D possibly matching TRBD1 (5 bases). This CDR3 spans 13 amino acids. V was shortened by 4 bases and J by 4 bases, with 10 bases between the two germline ends. Germline CDR1 MNHEY, CDR2 SMNVEV (reference sequence). The CDR3 reads CASSWDGAYGYTF. CDR3 DNA sequence: TGTGCCAGCAGTTGGGACGGCGCCTATGGCTACACCTTC.

J is TRBJ2-2 and V is TRBV4-1, with D tentatively TRBD1 (5 bases). This CDR3 has 17 residues. V lost 2 bases and J lost 5, with 18 bases in between. The germline V gene has CDR1 MGHRA and CDR2 YSYEKL. The CDR3 loop reads CASSQTPGRGMTGELFF. The CDR3 nucleotides are TGCGCCAGCAGCCAAACTCCTGGTAGGGGTATGACCGGGGAGCTGTTTTTT.